This T cell receptor beta chain was documented in a study of human T cells and chemical hapten exposure. V lost 4 bases and J 11 bases, leaving 14 bases between the germline ends. Germline-derived CDR1 and CDR2 are MNHNY and SVGAGI (reference sequence). CDR3 length: 13 amino acids. In its sample, this clonotype was seen a few times. Under the authors' procedure: A per-sample median of approximately 100,000 TCRs was observed, with a range of roughly 23,224 to 750,000. One entry per CDR3 protein, called by TCRdb with MiXCR from the RACE reads. The V and J calls and clone size are TCRdb's, not the authors'. Of 180,000 or so distinct CDR3 sequences in the sample, about 14% were seen once. Sample time point: patch test 1, 2 weeks after DPC sensitization. Noted treatment: therapeutic diphenylcyclopropenone sensitization with weekly scalp DPC. Alopecia patients, 18 to 70 years old and DPC-suitable, served as donors.

The origin of this receptor is a woman younger than 45 with alopecia areata. Some clones in this sample may be carry-over from other donors' samples. Specimen: whole blood, collected in connection with sensitization to the hapten diphenylcyclopropenone (DPC). This chain joins TRBV6-6 and TRBJ1-4; D call uncertain. This chain's CDR3 is CASSSPPVTKLFF. The CDR3 bases are TGTGCCAGCAGTTCACCCCCAGTGACTAAACTGTTTTTT.